The text below deals with one T cell receptor beta chain. The antigen remains undetermined. Mismatch with germline at one junction end may stem from a read error. This CDR3 region has 15 residues. This sample was taken from a study of blood T cells in healthy people across ages. Study observations and caveats: TCR beta diversity correlated strongly with naive T cell percentage. Calculation of diversity from one million T cells yielded estimates considered to be underestimates. Unknown donor CMV status possibly confounded expanded clonotype changes.

The authors ran a second PCR of about 7 to 11 cycles using a sample-barcoded 5' primer and a J-beta primer mix. Each of the samples gave a minimum of 3 million paired-end reads that contained CDR3. TCRdb passed the 5' RACE reads through MiXCR, listing each CDR3 protein once. The sample records roughly 800,000 distinct CDR3 sequences, approximately 35% being singletons. The rearrangement joins TRBV12-3 or TRBV12-4 to TRBJ2-1, with 7 nucleotides matching TRBD1. This TCR was recovered from a man aged 18 to 30 in good health. The material sequenced was blood. DNA of the CDR3: TGTGCCGGCAGTTTACCGGACAGGCCCTACAATGAGCAGTTCTTC. It specifies CAGSLPDRPYNEQFF.